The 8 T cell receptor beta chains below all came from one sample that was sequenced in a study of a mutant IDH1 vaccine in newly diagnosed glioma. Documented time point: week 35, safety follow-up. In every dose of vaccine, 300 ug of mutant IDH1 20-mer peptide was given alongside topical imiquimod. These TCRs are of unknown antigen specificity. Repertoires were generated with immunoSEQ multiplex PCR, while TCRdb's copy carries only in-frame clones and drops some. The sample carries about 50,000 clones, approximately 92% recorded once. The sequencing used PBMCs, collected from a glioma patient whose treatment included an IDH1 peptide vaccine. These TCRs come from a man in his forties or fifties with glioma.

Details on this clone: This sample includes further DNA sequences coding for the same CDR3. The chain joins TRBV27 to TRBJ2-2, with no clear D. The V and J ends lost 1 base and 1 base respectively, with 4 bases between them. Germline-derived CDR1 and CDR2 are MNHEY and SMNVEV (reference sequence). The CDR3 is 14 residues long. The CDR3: CASSLLGNTGELFF. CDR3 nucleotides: TGTGCCAGCAGTTTATTAGGGAACACCGGGGAGCTGTTTTTT.

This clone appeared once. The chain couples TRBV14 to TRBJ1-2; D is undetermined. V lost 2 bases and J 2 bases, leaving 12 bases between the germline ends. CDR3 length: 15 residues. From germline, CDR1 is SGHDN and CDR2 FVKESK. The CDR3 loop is CASSQLPYGNYGYTF. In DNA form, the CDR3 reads TGTGCCAGCAGCCAACTTCCCTATGGAAACTATGGCTACACCTTC.

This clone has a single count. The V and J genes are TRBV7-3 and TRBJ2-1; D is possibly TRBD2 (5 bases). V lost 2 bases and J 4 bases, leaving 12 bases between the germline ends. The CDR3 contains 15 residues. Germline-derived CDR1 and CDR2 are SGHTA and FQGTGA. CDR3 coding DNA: TGTGCCAGCAGCTTAGGCTCCCGAGGGTACAATGAGCAGTTCTTC. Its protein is CASSLGSRGYNEQFF.

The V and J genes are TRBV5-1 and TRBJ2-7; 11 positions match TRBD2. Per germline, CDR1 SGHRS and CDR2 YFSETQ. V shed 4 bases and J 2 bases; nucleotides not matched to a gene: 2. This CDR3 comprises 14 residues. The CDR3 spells CASSPTSGAYEQYF. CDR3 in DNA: TGCGCCAGCAGCCCGACTAGCGGGGCCTACGAGCAGTACTTC.

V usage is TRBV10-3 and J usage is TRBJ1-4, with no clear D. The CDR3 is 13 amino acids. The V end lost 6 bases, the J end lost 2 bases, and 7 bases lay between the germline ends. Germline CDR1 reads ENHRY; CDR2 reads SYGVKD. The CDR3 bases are TGTGCCATCAGGGGTTCTACTAATGAAAAACTGTTTTTT. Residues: CAIRGSTNEKLFF.

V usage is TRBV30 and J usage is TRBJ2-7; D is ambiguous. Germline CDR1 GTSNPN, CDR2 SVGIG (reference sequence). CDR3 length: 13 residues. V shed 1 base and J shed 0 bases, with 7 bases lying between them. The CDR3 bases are TGTGCCTGGAGTGGGAGTTCCTCCTACGAGCAGTACTTC. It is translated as CAWSGSSSYEQYF. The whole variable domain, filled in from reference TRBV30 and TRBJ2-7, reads SQTIHQWPATLVQPVGSPLSLECTVEGTSNPNLYWYRQAAGRGLQLLFYSVGIGQISSEVPQNLSASRPQDRQFILSSKKLLLSDSGFYLCAWSGSSSYEQYFGPGTRLTVT.

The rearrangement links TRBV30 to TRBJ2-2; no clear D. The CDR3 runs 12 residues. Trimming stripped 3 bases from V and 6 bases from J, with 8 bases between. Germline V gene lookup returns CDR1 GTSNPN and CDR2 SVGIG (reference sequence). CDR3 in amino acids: CAWRSGAGELFF. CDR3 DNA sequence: TGTGCCTGGAGGTCAGGCGCCGGGGAGCTGTTTTTT.

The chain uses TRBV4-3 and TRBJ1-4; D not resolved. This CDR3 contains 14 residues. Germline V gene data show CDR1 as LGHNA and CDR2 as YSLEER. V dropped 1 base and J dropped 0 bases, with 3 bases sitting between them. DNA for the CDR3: TGCGCCAGCAGCCAAGTTGCAACTAATGAAAAACTGTTTTTT. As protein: CASSQVATNEKLFF.